This T cell receptor (beta chain) was obtained from a study of blood T cell repertoires in COVID-19. The wider study: Specimens from acute and convalescent COVID-19 originated in the United States, Italy and Spain. From T cells, B-cell-depleted T cells, or PBMCs came the material, which was cDNA or gDNA.

Methods used by the authors: How many nucleated cells were present was estimated from reference gene primer amplification. Profiling relied on immunoSEQ multiplex PCR, and the TCRdb table lists in-frame clones only, not all of them. Clonal size and the V and J genes are those of that table, whereas D and trimming came from the DNA. The sample holds just under 350,000 clones, 85% to 90% seen once. One Seattle source followed patients from active infection through their disease course. The germline CDR1 and CDR2 sequences are SNHLY and FYNNEI. The CDR3 covers 13 residues. V lost 7 bases and J 7 bases, leaving 17 bases between the germline ends.

This TCR came from a woman in her forties or fifties with COVID-19, enrolled during active disease. J is TRBJ2-7 and V is TRBV2; D ambiguous. The sequencing sample was made of peripheral blood. The CDR3 loop is CASIFLARVEQYF. CDR3 DNA sequence: TGTGCCAGCATTTTTTTGGCACGGGTTGAGCAGTACTTC.